Below, one TCR beta chain is given with its context. The sample originates from a study of pediatric ulcerative colitis. Sequenced by immunoSEQ multiplex PCR; TCRdb stores in-frame clones only, minus some. The sample includes approximately 14,000 clones, just under 90% of them seen just once. This clonotype originated in a boy younger than 18 with moderate ulcerative colitis. The sequencing input was blood.

This chain's CDR3 is CAWSKRDGRNTGELFF. CDR3 coding DNA: TGTGCCTGGAGTAAAAGGGACGGACGGAACACCGGGGAGCTGTTTTTT. The chain employs TRBV30 and TRBJ2-2; the D call may be TRBD1 or TRBD2 (5 bases each). Germline V CDR1 and CDR2: GTSNPN, SVGIG (reference sequence). V lost 2 bases and J lost 1, with 14 bases in between. The CDR3 runs 16 residues.